Following are 4 T cell receptor beta chains from one sample sequenced in a study of T cells in localized non-small cell lung cancer. Clones were sequenced by immunoSEQ multiplex PCR, and TCRdb holds only the in-frame ones, with some missing. The sample shows under 70,000 clones, around 86% of them seen only once. The input for sequencing was peripheral blood, taken before any cancer treatment. These TCRs come from a woman between 35 and 75 years old with stage I lung adenocarcinoma.

CDR3 residues: CASSRPPGQRYNEQFF. CDR3 coding DNA: TGTGCCAGTAGTCGACCTCCGGGACAGAGATACAATGAGCAGTTCTTC. V usage is TRBV19 and J usage is TRBJ2-1; 7 positions match TRBD1. The germline V gene has CDR1 LNHDA and CDR2 SQIVND (reference sequence). CDR3 length: 16 amino acids. V gave up 5 bases and J gave up 4 bases; unmatched junction bases: 11.

This clone has only a few counts. The gene calls are TRBV7-2 and TRBJ1-3; TRBD1 might be the D (6 bases). With 1 base removed from V and 0 bases from J, the gap between germline ends came to 10 bases. Germline V gene lookup returns CDR1 SGHTA and CDR2 FQGNSA. The CDR3 has 16 amino acids. CDR3 sequence: CASSLVGALSGNTIYF. DNA of the CDR3: TGTGCCAGCAGCTTAGTGGGGGCGCTCTCTGGAAACACCATATATTTT. The full variable domain, its missing parts supplied by reference TRBV7-2 and TRBJ1-3, is GAGVSQSPSNKVTEKGKDVELRCDPISGHTALYWYRQSLGQGLEFLIYFQGNSAPDKSGLPSDRFSAERTGGSVSTLTIQRTQQEDSAVYLCASSLVGALSGNTIYFGEGSWLTVV.

The V call is TRBV5-6, the J call TRBJ2-5; possible D gene TRBD1, 6 bases. The better agreement between TRBJ2-7 and the DNA end casts doubt on the J call. This CDR3 has 16 residues. The germline V gene encodes CDR1 SGHDT and CDR2 YYEEEE. CDR3 in amino acids: CASSFYRTDSSYEQYF. CDR3 bases: TGTGCCAGCAGCTTTTATAGGACAGACAGCTCTTACGAGCAGTACTTC.

The chain is built from TRBV6-5 and TRBJ1-4, with D unresolved. CDR1 and CDR2 from the germline V gene are MNHEY and SVGAGI. V lost 2 bases to trimming and J lost 7 bases, with 11 bases between them. The CDR3 contains 14 residues. The CDR3 reads CASSYRGGGEKLFF. The DNA for the CDR3 is TGTGCCAGCAGTTACCGAGGAGGAGGTGAAAAACTGTTTTTT.